These 7 T cell receptor beta chains were all obtained from the same sample, sequenced in a study of T cells in tuberculosis. Assay used: immunoSEQ multiplex PCR; TCRdb lists only in-frame clones, some missing. The sample shows over 35,000 clones, nearly 97% of them seen only once. The sample was PBMCs. The origin of the receptors is a donor aged 10 to 29 with latent tuberculosis or without tuberculosis infection.

The chain is built from TRBV27 and TRBJ1-5; the match to TRBD1 covers 7 bases. Germline-derived CDR1 and CDR2 are MNHEY and SMNVEV (reference sequence). V shed 5 bases and J 6 bases; nucleotides not matched to a gene: 10. The CDR3 contains 15 residues. The CDR3 sequence is CASSEDRVGGQPQHF. CDR3 nucleotide sequence: TGTGCCAGCAGTGAAGACAGGGTGGGGGGTCAGCCCCAGCATTTT.

This chain links TRBV9 with TRBJ2-3; 12 bases are shared with TRBD2. The V gene end was trimmed by 3 bases and the J gene end by 0 bases; junction bases not matched to a gene: 8. The CDR3 covers 18 residues. Germline CDR1 is SGDLS and CDR2 is YYNGEE. CDR3 sequence reads: CASSGGLAGSASTDTQYF. CDR3 sequence (DNA): TGTGCCAGCAGCGGAGGACTAGCGGGGAGTGCTAGCACAGATACGCAGTATTTT.

The chain links TRBV7-8 to TRBJ1-5; 7 bases fit TRBD1. The CDR3 totals 16 residues. V lost 1 base and J lost 7; bases outside the gene matches: 10. Per the germline V gene, CDR1 is SGHVS and CDR2 is FQNEAQ. The CDR3 spells CASSLDTGAPGQPQHF. The CDR3 DNA is TGTGCCAGCAGCTTAGACACAGGGGCCCCGGGGCAGCCCCAGCATTTT.

V usage is TRBV9 and J usage is TRBJ2-3; TRBD2 agrees at 9 bases. Germline assignment: CDR1 SGDLS and CDR2 YYNGEE. This CDR3 has 18 amino acids. V was pared by 0 bases and J by 1 base, with 9 bases of the junction left unmatched. In DNA form, the CDR3 reads TGTGCCAGCAGCGTAGCGGAGGCTGGGACTAGCCGCACAGATACGCAGTATTTT. Residues: CASSVAEAGTSRTDTQYF.

J is TRBJ1-6 and V is TRBV6-5; D possibly corresponds to TRBD1 (5 bases). The CDR3 covers 15 residues. Germline loops: CDR1 MNHEY, CDR2 SVGAGI. Trimming took off 6 bases at V and 7 bases at J, with 16 bases between the two ends. Here the CDR3 DNA reads TGTGCCAGCAGCCTTCAGACAGTTCTGAATTCACCCCTCCACTTT. Translation gives CASSLQTVLNSPLHF.

The genes are TRBV7-2 and TRBJ2-3; D gene unclear. Germline V gene sequence: CDR1 SGHTA, CDR2 FQGNSA. V was clipped by 4 bases and J by 6 bases, with 11 bases between them. The CDR3 length is 13 residues. The DNA for the CDR3 is TGTGCCAGCAGCTCACGGGTCTGGGATACGCAGTATTTT. Amino acids: CASSSRVWDTQYF.

The chain joins TRBV5-6 to TRBJ2-5; perhaps TRBD2 as D (6 bases). CDR1 and CDR2 from the germline V gene are SGHDT and YYEEEE. This CDR3 has 12 amino acids. V gave up 7 bases and J gave up 1 base, with 8 bases separating them. CDR3 DNA sequence: TGTGCCAGCCAGCGGGTCCAAGAGACCCAGTACTTC. Protein: CASQRVQETQYF.